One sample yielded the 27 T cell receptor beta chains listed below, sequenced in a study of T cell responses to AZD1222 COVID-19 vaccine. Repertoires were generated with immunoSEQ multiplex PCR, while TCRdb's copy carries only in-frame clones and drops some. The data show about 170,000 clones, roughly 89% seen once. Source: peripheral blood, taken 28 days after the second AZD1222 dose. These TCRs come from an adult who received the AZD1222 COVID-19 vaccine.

The CDR3 sequence is CAISGAAYGYTF. DNA for the CDR3: TGTGCCATCAGTGGGGCAGCTTATGGCTACACCTTC. This chain connects TRBV10-3 to TRBJ1-2; no definite D call. CDR1 and CDR2 from the germline V gene are ENHRY and SYGVKD. The CDR3 has 12 amino acids. Trimming left V 4 bases short and J 5 bases short, with 8 bases between.

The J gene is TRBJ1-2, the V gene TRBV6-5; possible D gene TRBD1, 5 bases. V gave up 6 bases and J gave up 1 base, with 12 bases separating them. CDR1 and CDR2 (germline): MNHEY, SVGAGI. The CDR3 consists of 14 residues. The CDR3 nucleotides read TGTGCCAGCAGAGCCGGACACCTTAACTATGGCTACACCTTC. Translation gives CASRAGHLNYGYTF.

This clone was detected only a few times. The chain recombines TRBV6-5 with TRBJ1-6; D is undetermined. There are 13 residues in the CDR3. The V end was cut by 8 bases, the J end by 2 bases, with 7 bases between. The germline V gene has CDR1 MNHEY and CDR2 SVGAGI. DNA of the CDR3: TGTGCCAGCCGGAACCCCTATAATTCACCCCTCCACTTT. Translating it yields CASRNPYNSPLHF.

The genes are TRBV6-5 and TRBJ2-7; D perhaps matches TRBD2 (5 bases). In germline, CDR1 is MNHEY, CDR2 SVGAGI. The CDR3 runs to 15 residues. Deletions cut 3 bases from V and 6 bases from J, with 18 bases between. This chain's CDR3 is CASSYSGGGLSEQYF. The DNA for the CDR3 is TGTGCCAGCAGTTATTCTGGAGGCGGCCTGAGCGAGCAGTACTTC.

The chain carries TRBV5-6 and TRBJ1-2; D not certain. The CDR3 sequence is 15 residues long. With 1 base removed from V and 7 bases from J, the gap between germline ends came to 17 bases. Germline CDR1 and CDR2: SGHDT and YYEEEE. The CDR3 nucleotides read TGTGCCAGCAGCTTGAATATAGGGATGGTTTCTGGCTACACCTTC. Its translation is CASSLNIGMVSGYTF.

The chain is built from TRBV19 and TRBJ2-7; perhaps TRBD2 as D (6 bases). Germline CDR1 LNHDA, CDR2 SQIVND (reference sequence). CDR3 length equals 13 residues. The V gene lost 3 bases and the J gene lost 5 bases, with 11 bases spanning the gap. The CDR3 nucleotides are TGTGCCAGTAGTATGTGGGGGGAAGACGAGCAGTACTTC. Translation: CASSMWGEDEQYF.

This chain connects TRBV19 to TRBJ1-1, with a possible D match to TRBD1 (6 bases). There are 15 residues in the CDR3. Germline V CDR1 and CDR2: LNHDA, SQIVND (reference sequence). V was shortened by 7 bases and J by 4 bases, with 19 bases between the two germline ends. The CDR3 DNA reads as TGTGCCAGTACCCGAGGCCGGGGGCAGGGCACTGAAGCTTTCTTT. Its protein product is CASTRGRGQGTEAFF.

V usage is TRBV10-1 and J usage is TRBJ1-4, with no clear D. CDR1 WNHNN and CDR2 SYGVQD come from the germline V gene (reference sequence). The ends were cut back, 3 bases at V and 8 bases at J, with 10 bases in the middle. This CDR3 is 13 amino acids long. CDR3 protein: CASSDPGWEKLFF. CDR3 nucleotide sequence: TGCGCCAGCAGTGATCCAGGATGGGAAAAACTGTTTTTT.

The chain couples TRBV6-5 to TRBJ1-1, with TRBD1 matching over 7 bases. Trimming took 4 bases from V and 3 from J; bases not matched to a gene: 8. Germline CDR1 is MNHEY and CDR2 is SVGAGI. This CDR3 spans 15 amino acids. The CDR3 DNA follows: TGTGCCAGCAGTTCCCGACAGGGATACGACACTGAAGCTTTCTTT. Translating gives CASSSRQGYDTEAFF.

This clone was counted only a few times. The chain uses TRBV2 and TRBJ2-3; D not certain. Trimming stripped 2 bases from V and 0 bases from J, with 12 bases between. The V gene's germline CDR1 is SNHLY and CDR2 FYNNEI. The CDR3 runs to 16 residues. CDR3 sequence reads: CASSESSSFSTDTQYF. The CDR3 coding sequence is TGTGCCAGCAGTGAATCGAGTAGCTTTAGCACAGATACGCAGTATTTT. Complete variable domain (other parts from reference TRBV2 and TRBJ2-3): EPEVTQTPSHQVTQMGQEVILRCVPISNHLYFYWYRQILGQKVEFLVSFYNNEISEKSEIFDDQFSVERPDGSNFTLKIRSTKLEDSAMYFCASSESSSFSTDTQYFGPGTRLTVL.

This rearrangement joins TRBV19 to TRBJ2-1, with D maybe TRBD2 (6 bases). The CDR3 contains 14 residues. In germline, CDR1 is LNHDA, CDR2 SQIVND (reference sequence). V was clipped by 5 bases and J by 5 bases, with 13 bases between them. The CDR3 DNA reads TGTGCCAGTAGTTCGTGGGGGGAGGACAATGAGCAGTTCTTC. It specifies CASSSWGEDNEQFF.

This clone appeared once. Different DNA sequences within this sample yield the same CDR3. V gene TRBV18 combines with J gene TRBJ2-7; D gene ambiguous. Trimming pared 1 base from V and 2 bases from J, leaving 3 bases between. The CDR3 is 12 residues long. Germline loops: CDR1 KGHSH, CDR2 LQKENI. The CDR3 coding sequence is TGTGCCAGCTCACCACAGCCCTACGAGCAGTACTTC. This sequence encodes CASSPQPYEQYF. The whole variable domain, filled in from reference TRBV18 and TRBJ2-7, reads NAGVMQNPRHLVRRRGQEARLRCSPMKGHSHVYWYRQLPEEGLKFMVYLQKENIIDESGMPKERFSAEFPKEGPSILRIQQVVRGDSAAYFCASSPQPYEQYFGPGTRLTVT.

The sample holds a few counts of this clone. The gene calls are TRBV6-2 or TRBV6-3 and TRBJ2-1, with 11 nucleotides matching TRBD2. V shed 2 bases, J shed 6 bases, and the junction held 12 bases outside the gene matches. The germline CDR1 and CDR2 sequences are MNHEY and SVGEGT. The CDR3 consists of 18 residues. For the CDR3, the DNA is TGTGCCAGCAGTTACACGGGGGCCGGGACTAGCGGACTCAATGAGCAGTTCTTC. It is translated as CASSYTGAGTSGLNEQFF.

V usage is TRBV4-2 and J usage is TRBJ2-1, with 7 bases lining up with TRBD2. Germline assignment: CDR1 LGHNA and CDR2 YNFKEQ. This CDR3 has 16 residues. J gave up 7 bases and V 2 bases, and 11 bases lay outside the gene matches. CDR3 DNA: TGTGCCAGCAGCCAACTAACGGGACTATCAGGTAATGAGCAGTTCTTC. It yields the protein CASSQLTGLSGNEQFF.

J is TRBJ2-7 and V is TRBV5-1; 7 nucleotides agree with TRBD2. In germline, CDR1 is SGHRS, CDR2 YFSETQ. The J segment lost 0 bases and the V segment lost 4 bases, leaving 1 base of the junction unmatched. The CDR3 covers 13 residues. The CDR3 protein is CASSGGGSYEQYF. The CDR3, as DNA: TGCGCCAGCAGCGGGGGGGGCTCCTACGAGCAGTACTTC.

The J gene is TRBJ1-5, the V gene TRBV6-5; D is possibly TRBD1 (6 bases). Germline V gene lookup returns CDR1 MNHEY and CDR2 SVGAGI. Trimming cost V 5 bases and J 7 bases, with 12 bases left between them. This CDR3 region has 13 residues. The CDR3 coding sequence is TGTGCCAGCAGTCACAGGGAGGGGCAGCCCCAGCATTTT. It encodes CASSHREGQPQHF.

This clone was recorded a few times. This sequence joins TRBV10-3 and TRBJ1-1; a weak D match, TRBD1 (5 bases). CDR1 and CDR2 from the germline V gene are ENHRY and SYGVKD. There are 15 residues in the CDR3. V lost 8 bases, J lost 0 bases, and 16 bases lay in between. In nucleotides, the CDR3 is TGTGCCATCTCCGTCCAGGGAAGGCTGAACACTGAAGCTTTCTTT. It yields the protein CAISVQGRLNTEAFF.

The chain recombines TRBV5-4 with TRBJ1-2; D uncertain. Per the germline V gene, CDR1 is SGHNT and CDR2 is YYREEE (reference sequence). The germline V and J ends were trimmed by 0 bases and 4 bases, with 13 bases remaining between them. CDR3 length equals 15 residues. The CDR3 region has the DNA TGTGCCAGCAGCTTGGAGGACTGGGAGGGCTATGGCTACACCTTC. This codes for CASSLEDWEGYGYTF.

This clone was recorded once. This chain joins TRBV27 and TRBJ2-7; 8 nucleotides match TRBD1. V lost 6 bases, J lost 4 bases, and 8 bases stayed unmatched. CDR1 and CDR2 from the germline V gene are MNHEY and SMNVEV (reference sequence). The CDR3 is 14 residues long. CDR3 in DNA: TGTGCCAGCAGCCTGGTTGGACAGGGTTACGAGCAGTACTTC. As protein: CASSLVGQGYEQYF.

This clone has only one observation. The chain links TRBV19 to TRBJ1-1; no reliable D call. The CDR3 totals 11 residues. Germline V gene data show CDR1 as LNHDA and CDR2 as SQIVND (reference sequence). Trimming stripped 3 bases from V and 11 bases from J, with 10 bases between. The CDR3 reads CASSISLGAFF. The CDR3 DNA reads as TGTGCCAGTAGTATCTCCCTGGGTGCTTTCTTT.

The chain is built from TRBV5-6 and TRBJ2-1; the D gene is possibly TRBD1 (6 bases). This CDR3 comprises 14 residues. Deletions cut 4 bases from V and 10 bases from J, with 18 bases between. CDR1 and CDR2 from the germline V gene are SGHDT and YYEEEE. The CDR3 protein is CASSTAGAVREQFF. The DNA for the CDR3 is TGTGCCAGCAGCACGGCAGGGGCGGTCAGGGAGCAGTTCTTC.

CDR3 sequence reads: CASSPWDREETQYF. In DNA form, the CDR3 reads TGTGCCAGCAGCCCGTGGGACAGGGAAGAGACCCAGTACTTC. This rearrangement joins TRBV3-1 (or the pseudogene TRBV3-2) to TRBJ2-5; 9 bases are a match to TRBD1. Looked up from germline, CDR1 is LGHDT and CDR2 is YNNKEL (reference sequence). The CDR3 is 14 residues long. The V segment lost 4 bases and the J segment 3 bases; nucleotides outside the gene matches: 3.

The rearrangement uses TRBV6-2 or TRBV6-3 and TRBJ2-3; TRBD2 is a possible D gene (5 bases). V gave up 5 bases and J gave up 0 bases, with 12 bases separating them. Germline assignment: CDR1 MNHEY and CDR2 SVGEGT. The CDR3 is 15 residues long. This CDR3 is CASSRGLSSTDTQYF. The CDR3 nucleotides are TGTGCCAGCAGTCGAGGACTCTCTAGCACAGATACGCAGTATTTT.

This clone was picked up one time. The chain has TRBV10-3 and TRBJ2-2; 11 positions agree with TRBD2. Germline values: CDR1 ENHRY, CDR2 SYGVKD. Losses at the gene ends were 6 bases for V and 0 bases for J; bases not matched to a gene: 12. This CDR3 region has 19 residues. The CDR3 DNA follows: TGTGCCATCAGCGGATCCGGGACTAGCGGACCTACGAACACCGGGGAGCTGTTTTTT. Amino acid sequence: CAISGSGTSGPTNTGELFF.

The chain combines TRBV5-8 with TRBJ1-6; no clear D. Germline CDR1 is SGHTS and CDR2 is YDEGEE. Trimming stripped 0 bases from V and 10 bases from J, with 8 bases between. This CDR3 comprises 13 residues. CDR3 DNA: TGTGCCAGCAGCTTGGAACAACGGTCACCCCTCCACTTT. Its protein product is CASSLEQRSPLHF.

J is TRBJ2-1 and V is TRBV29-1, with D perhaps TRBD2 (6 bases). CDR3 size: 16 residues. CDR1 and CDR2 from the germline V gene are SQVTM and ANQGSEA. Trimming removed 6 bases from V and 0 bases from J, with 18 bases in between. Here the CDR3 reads CSVRGTSDSSYNEQFF. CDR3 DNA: TGCAGCGTCCGGGGGACGTCCGACAGCTCCTACAATGAGCAGTTCTTC.

The CDR3 sequence is CASSGGNTEAFF. Written as DNA, the CDR3 is TGCGCCAGCAGTGGGGGGAACACTGAAGCTTTCTTT. V and J are TRBV10-2 and TRBJ1-1; D is unresolved. Looked up from germline, CDR1 is WSHSY and CDR2 is SAAADI. V was pared by 4 bases and J by 1 base, with 4 bases between. This CDR3 region has 12 residues.